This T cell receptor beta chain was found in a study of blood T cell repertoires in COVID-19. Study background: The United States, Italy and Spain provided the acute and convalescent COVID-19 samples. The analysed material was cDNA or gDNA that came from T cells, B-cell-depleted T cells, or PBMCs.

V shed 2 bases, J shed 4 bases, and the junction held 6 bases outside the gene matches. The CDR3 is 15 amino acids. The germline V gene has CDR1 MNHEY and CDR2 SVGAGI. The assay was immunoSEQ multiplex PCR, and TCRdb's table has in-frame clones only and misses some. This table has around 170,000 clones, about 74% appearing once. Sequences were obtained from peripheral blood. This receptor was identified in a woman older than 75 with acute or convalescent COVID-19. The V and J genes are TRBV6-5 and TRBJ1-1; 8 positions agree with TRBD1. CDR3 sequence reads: CASSYPIDRGTEAFF. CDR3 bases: TGTGCCAGCAGTTACCCGATTGACAGGGGCACTGAAGCTTTCTTT.